The clone carrying this T cell receptor (beta chain) was observed at least ten times. Its target is unknown. This record comes from a study of regulatory T cells in long-lasting Graves disease. CDR3 length: 14 residues. Germline V lookup: CDR1 SGHTA, CDR2 FQGNSA. Trimming left V 5 bases short and J 1 base short, with 9 bases between. Both iRepertoire HTBI primers and Arm-PCR of CDR3 regions were used to build the TCR beta libraries. One entry per CDR3 protein, called by TCRdb with MiXCR from the multiplex PCR reads. The table shows 250,000 to 300,000 distinct CDR3 sequences, with 20% to 25% occurring only once. This sample's time point: persistent/refractory GD, antithyroid drugs over 5 years with positive TRAb. Generation of the TCR library employed RNA extracted from PBMCs. Diagnosing Graves' disease relied on the American Thyroid Association guidelines. An endocrinology department located in Xi'an, China, was where the patients came from.

Study-wide results and caveats: Among the persistent patients, 2,500 to 3,500 public clonotypes were shared, more than the approximately 1,000 shared among new patients.

The receptor was derived from a female donor with Graves disease. The sequenced sample was peripheral blood mononuclear cells (PBMCs), obtained when the disease was refractory, from a patient treated with antithyroid drugs. The chain uses TRBV7-2 and TRBJ2-4; no definite D call. This CDR3 is CASSPSLAKNIQYF. The CDR3 DNA reads TGTGCCAGCAGCCCTTCACTGGCCAAAAACATTCAGTACTTC.